The rows below give T cell receptor beta chains drawn from one sample of a study of patients and donors after allogeneic stem cell transplantation. TCRdb independently ran MiXCR on the RT-PCR reads; one entry per CDR3 protein. Altogether some 880,000 distinct CDR3 sequences are present, more than 15% being singletons, with the ten largest covering around 6%. Sequencing was performed on blood, either unsorted or a sorted T cell fraction (not recorded which). Receptors originate from a human donor who was either an allogeneic HSCT recipient or a stem cell or donor lymphocyte infusion donor (not recorded which). It is not recorded whose cells these are; they may come from a transplant donor. Each CDR3 is given without its conserved first and last residue.

>13|TRBV4-1|TRBJ2-7
ASSQDLVVAYEQY
>14|TRBV7-9|TRBJ1-5
ASSLGVQFSNQPQH
>11|TRBV9|TRBJ2-7
ASSRDHSGEQY
>14|TRBV4-3|TRBJ2-2
ASSQGTGGYTGELF
>14|TRBV15|TRBJ1-4
ATSRPRQGHGEKLF
>13|TRBV4-2|TRBJ2-7
ASSPSGLAGDEQY
>9|TRBV29-1|TRBJ1-2
SADSRGDYT
>13|TRBV10-3|TRBJ2-1
AISELANTYNEQF
>14|TRBV15|TRBJ2-3
ATSRDLAGSAHTQY
>12|TRBV2|TRBJ2-3
ASSEVGTTDTQY
>10|TRBV20-1|TRBJ2-5
SARKGDETQY
>12|TRBV4-1|TRBJ1-1
ASSQGPLSTEAF
>11|TRBV12-3/TRBV12-4|TRBJ1-2
ASSPRGGFGYT
>13|TRBV7-9|TRBJ2-5
ASTSRADQGETQY
>13|TRBV9|TRBJ2-1
ASSPSGRGDNEQF
>13|TRBV5-1|TRBJ2-7
ASSSGQGASYEQY
>12|TRBV20-1|TRBJ2-7
SARSLAAGDEQY
>14|TRBV7-2|TRBJ2-7
ASSLGAGGYPYEQY